The 12 T cell receptor beta chains below all came from one sample that was sequenced in a study of post-analysis software for immune sequencing data. TCR beta libraries were prepared from cDNA with unique molecular identifiers. TCRdb re-called the PCR reads through MiXCR, storing one row per CDR3 protein. The data show roughly 800,000 distinct CDR3 sequences, about 57% seen once. No cognate antigen is known for these TCRs. Points from the study as a whole: A handful of TRBV segments were significantly more frequent in patients than in controls. TRBV5-6, TRBV5-1 and TRBV20-1 were among these segments.

Sequencing was carried out using blood. The receptors derive from a girl under 18 with multiple sclerosis.

Ten or more counts support this clonotype. The chain carries TRBV5-1 and TRBJ2-6, with a possible D match to TRBD2 (6 bases). The CDR3 covers 16 residues. Germline V gene lookup returns CDR1 SGHRS and CDR2 YFSETQ. The V end was cut by 0 bases, the J end by 0 bases, with 7 bases between. The CDR3 DNA is TGCGCCAGCAGCTTGGCCGGGAGCTCTGGGGCCAACGTCCTGACTTTC. Protein: CASSLAGSSGANVLTF. The full variable domain, in which reference TRBV5-1 and TRBJ2-6 provide the parts outside the CDR3, is KAGVTQTPRYLIKTRGQQVTLSCSPISGHRSVSWYQQTPGQGLQFLFEYFSETQRNKGNFPGRFSGRQFSNSRSEMNVSTLELGDSALYLCASSLAGSSGANVLTFGAGSRLTVL.

This clonotype has a handful of counts. The chain couples TRBV12-3 or TRBV12-4 to TRBJ2-7, with 7 bases matching TRBD2. V lost 4 bases to trimming and J lost 0 bases; unmatched junction nucleotides: 3. The CDR3 extends over 14 amino acids. This chain's CDR3 is CASSSASGSYEQYF. DNA for the CDR3: TGTGCCAGCAGTTCCGCTAGCGGCTCCTACGAGCAGTACTTC.

The CDR3 DNA follows: TGCGCCAGCAGCCCACGACCGGTCGAAGAAGCCTGGGCTAATGAAAAACTGTTTTTT. Its translation is CASSPRPVEEAWANEKLFF. The J gene is TRBJ1-4, the V gene TRBV5-1; no reliable D call. V was cut by 4 bases and J by 3 bases, with 25 bases left in between. The germline V gene encodes CDR1 SGHRS and CDR2 YFSETQ. This CDR3 has 19 amino acids.

The chain links TRBV24-1 to TRBJ1-2; D call uncertain. Germline CDR1 KGHDR, CDR2 SFDVKD. The V gene lost 3 bases and the J gene lost 8 bases, with 12 bases spanning the gap. The CDR3 is 13 amino acids. The DNA for the CDR3 is TGTGCCACCAGTGATACCTATACGGGCGGCTACACCTTC. Protein: CATSDTYTGGYTF.

J is TRBJ2-3 and V is TRBV29-1, with 8 bases identical to TRBD2. The CDR3 spans 12 residues. Looked up from germline, CDR1 is SQVTM and CDR2 is ANQGSEA. V lost 7 bases, J lost 3 bases, and 3 bases stayed unmatched. CDR3 sequence: CSAGLATDTQYF. The CDR3, as DNA: TGCAGCGCCGGACTAGCTACAGATACGCAGTATTTT.

This chain connects TRBV9 to TRBJ2-7, with TRBD1 identical over 9 bases. The germline CDR1 and CDR2 sequences are SGDLS and YYNGEE. The trim removed 4 bases at V and 6 bases at J, leaving 14 bases unmatched. The CDR3 has 16 amino acids. DNA of the CDR3: TGTGCCAGCAGCATCCAGGGGTGGGGGACAGGGACCGAGCAGTACTTC. Its translation is CASSIQGWGTGTEQYF.

This chain connects TRBV24-1 to TRBJ2-2, with 7 bases fitting TRBD1. The germline gives CDR1 KGHDR, CDR2 SFDVKD. J was trimmed by 1 base and V by 0 bases; bases with no gene match: 1. This CDR3 has 16 residues. The CDR3 loop is CATSDLNRGNTGELFF. CDR3 nucleotides: TGTGCCACCAGTGATTTGAACAGGGGGAACACCGGGGAGCTGTTTTTT.

This chain connects TRBV20-1 to TRBJ2-4; 7 nucleotides align to TRBD2. The end of the DNA fits TRBJ2-7 better, so the J call may be wrong. Per the germline V gene, CDR1 is DFQATT and CDR2 is SNEGSKA (reference sequence). CDR3 length: 19 amino acids. CDR3 in amino acids: CSARDARSSGSTGSYEQYF. DNA for the CDR3: TGCAGTGCTAGAGATGCGAGGTCTAGCGGAAGTACCGGGTCCTACGAGCAGTACTTC.

V is TRBV14 and J is TRBJ2-5; 8 bases map to TRBD1. The assigned J gene may be wrong: the sequence end matches TRBJ2-7 better. The CDR3 spans 13 residues. Looked up from germline, CDR1 is SGHDN and CDR2 is FVKESK. CDR3 DNA: TGTGCCAGCAGCCCCACAGGGGGAATCGAGCAGTACTTC. This encodes CASSPTGGIEQYF.

The chain carries TRBV20-1 and TRBJ2-7; 7 nucleotides match TRBD2. The CDR3 spans 16 residues. Germline trimming cut 3 bases from V and 0 bases from J; bases unmatched to any gene: 11. CDR1 and CDR2 (germline): DFQATT, SNEGSKA (reference sequence). In nucleotides, the CDR3 is TGCAGTGCTAGTGGAACGCGGGGAGGGCTCTCCTACGAGCAGTACTTC. Amino acids: CSASGTRGGLSYEQYF.

The chain combines TRBV13 with TRBJ1-6, with D unresolved. The germline V gene encodes CDR1 PRHDT and CDR2 FYEKMQ (reference sequence). The CDR3 runs to 15 residues. V dropped 0 bases and J dropped 10 bases, with 13 bases sitting between them. As DNA, the CDR3 is TGTGCCAGCAGCTTAGGCCGTAGGTTTGGGTCACCCCTCCACTTT. It is translated as CASSLGRRFGSPLHF.

The CDR3 coding sequence is TGTGCCAGCAGTTTTCGGCAGGTGGCCTCTGAAGCTTTCTTT. Translated: CASSFRQVASEAFF. This chain uses TRBV27 with TRBJ1-1; no clear D gene. With 3 bases removed from V and 6 bases from J, the gap between germline ends came to 14 bases. Germline V lookup: CDR1 MNHEY, CDR2 SMNVEV (reference sequence). The length of the CDR3 is 14 residues.